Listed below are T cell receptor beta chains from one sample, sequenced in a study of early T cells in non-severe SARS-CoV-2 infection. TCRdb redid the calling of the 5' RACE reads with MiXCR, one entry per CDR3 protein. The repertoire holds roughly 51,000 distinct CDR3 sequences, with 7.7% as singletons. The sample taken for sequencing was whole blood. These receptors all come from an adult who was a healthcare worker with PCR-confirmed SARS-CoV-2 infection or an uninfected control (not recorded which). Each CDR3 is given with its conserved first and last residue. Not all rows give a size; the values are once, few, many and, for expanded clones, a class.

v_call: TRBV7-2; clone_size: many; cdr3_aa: CASSLDWSPNYGYTF
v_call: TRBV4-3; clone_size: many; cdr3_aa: CASSQEGRPTDTQYF
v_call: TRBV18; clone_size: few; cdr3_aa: CASSLVPDRGYNEQFF
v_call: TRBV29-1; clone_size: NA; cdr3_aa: CSVSEGQRNSPLHF
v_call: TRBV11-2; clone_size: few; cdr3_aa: CASSRGRGQNTEAFF
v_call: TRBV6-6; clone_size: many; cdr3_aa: CASQGRGNTGELFF
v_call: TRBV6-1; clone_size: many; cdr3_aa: CASRSGVITGELFF
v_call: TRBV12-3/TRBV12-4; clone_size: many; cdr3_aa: CASTPGGSSGNTIYF
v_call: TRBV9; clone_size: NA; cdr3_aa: CASTPGRNTEAFF
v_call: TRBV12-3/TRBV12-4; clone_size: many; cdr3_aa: CASSFPLSNYGYTF
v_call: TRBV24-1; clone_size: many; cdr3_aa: CATGQGYGYTF
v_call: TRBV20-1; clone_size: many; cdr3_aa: CSAPHPSSYNSPLHF
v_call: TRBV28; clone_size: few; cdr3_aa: CASKQGLNQPQHF
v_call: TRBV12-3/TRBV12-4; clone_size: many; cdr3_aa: CASSPWAGGNSPLHF
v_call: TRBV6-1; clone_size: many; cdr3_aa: CASRARLLSGNTIYF
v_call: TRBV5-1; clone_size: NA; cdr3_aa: CASSLLPRSQETQYF
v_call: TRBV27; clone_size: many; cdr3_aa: CASSLISGRGYEQYF
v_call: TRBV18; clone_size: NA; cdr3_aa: CASSPVRGSNTEAFF
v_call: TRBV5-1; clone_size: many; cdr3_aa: CASSLARAGNEKLFF
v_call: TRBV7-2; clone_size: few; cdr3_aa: CASSSSRGFGNTIYF
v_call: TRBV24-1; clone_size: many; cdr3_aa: CATSDPSGSSYNEQFF
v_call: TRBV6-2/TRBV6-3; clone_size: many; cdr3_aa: CASNQGTGKAHTQYF
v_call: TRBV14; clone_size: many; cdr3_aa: CASSPPTGGRTEAFF
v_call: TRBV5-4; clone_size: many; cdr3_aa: CASSSLAGGPVGELFF
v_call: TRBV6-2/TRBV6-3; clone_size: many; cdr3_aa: CASIPSPGTTEAFF
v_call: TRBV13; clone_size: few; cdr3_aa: CASSYRENEQFF
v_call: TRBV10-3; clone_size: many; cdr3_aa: CAIKAEGPDTQYF
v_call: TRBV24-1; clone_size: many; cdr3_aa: CATSAPGQSYNEQFF
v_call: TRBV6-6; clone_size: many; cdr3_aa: CASSAGQGDHLSSYNSPLHF
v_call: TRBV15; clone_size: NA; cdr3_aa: CATSRDRTANEKLFF
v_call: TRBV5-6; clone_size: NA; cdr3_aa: CASSFGQGRYEQYF
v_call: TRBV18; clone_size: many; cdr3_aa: CASSPFSTGATSSTDTQYF
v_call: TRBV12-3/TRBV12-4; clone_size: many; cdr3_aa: CASNQQGETGELFF
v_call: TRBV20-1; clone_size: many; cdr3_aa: CSARKGSTDTQYF
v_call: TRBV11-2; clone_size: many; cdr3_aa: CASSLVGSQGRETQYF
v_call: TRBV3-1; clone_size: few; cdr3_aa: CASSQSGDPSTDTQYF
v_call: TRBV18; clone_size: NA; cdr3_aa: CASSPGTGTQETQYF
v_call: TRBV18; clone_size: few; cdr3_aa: CASSHRGDYGYTF
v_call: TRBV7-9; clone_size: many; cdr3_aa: CASSLAYSDRADGYTF
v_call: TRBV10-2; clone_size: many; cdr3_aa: CASSDTTSYNEQFF
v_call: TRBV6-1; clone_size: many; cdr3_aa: CACRRTGLDQPQHF
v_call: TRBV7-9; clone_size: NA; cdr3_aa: CASSLRDRIYEQYF
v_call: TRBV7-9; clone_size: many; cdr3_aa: CASSLVSRGLYNEQFF
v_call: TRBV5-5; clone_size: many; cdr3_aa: CASSRAGGDGYTF
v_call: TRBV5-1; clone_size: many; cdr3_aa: CASSSGGGSTGELFF
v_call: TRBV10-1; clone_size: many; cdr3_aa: CASSGDRAYNEQFF
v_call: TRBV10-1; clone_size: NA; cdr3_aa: CASEGTGGNEQYF
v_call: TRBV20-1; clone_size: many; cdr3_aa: CSARAPGGGWSNQPQHF
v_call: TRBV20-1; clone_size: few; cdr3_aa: CSARDREGQKVQPQHF
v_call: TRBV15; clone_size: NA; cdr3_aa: CATAGGMNTEAFF
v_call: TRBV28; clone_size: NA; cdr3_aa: CASSSSGTRIGTDTQYF
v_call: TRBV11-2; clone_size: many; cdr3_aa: CASSLLVDTQYF
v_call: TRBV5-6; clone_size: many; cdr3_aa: CASSPSGGTDTQYF
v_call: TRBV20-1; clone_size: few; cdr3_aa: CSARGPGEETQYF
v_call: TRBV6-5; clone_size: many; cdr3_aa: CASSYSAGTITDTQYF
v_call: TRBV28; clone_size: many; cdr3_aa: CASSRTGYNQPQHF
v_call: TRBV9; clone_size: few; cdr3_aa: CASSVGQGQTYEQYF
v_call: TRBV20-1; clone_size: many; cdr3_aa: CSARDFGNNEKLFF
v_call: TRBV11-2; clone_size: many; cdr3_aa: CASSLGQGVQYF